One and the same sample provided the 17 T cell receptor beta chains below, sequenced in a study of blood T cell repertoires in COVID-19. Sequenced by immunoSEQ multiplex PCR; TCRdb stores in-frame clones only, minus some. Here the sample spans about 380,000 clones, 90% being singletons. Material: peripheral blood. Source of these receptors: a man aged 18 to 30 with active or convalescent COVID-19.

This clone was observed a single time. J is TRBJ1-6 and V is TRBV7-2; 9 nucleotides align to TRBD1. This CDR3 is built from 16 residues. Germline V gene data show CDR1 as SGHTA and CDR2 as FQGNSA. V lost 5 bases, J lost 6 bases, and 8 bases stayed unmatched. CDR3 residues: CASSAAGTGRNSPLHF. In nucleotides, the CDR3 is TGTGCCAGCAGCGCGGCCGGGACAGGGCGTAATTCACCCCTCCACTTT.

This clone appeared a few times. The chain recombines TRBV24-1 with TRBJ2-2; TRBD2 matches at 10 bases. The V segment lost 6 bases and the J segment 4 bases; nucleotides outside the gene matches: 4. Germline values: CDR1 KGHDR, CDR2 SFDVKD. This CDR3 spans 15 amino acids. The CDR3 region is CATSNSGRRTGELFF. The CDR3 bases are TGTGCCACCAGTAATAGCGGGAGGCGCACCGGGGAGCTGTTTTTT.

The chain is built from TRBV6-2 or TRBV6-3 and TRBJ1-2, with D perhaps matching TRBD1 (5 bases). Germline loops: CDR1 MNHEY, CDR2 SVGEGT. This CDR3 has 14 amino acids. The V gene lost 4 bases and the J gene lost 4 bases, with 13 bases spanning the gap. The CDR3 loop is CASSSPGELYGYTF. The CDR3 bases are TGTGCCAGCAGTTCGCCGGGGGAGCTCTATGGCTACACCTTC.

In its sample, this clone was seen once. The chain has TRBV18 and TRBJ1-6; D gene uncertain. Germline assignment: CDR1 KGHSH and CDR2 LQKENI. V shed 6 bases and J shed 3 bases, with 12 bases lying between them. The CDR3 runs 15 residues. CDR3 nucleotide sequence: TGTGCCAGCTCCCCCCCGGGGAACTATAATTCACCCCTCCACTTT. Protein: CASSPPGNYNSPLHF.

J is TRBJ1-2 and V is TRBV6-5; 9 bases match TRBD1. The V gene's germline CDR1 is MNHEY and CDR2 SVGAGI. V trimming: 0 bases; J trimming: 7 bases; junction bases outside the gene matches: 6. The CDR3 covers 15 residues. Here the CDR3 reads CASSYSQGDRAGYTF. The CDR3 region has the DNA TGTGCCAGCAGTTACTCCCAAGGGGACAGGGCTGGCTACACCTTC.

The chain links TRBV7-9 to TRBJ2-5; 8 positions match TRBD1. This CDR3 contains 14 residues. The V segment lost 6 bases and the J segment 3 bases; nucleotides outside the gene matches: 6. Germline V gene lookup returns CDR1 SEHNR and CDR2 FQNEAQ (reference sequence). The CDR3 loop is CASRGQAEKETQYF. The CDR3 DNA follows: TGTGCCAGCAGGGGACAGGCTGAAAAAGAGACCCAGTACTTC.

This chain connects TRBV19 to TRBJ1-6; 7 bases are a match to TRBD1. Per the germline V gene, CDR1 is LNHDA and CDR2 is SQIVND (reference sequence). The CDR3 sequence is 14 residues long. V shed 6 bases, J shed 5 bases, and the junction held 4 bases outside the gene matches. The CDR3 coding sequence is TGTGCCAGTAGGGCGGGACAGAATAATTCACCCCTCCACTTT. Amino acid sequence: CASRAGQNNSPLHF.

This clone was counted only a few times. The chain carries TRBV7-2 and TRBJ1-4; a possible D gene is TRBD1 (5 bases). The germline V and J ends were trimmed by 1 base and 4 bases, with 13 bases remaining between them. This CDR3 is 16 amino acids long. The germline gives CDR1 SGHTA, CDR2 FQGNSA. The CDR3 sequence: CASSLGSQGHNEKLFF. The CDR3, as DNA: TGTGCCAGCAGCTTAGGATCCCAGGGTCATAATGAAAAACTGTTTTTT.

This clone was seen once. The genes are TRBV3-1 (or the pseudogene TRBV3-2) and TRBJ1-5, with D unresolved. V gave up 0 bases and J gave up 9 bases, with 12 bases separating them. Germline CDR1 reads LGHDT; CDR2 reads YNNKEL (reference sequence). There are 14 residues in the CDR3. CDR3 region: CASSQDTYGGPQHF. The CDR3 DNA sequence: TGTGCCAGCAGCCAAGACACCTATGGAGGGCCCCAGCATTTT.

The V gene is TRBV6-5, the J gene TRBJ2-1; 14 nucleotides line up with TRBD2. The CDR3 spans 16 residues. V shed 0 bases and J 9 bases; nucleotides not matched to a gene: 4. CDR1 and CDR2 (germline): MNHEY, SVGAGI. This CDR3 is CASSYSTSGGAFEQFF. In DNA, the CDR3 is TGTGCCAGCAGTTACTCGACTAGCGGGGGGGCTTTTGAGCAGTTCTTC.

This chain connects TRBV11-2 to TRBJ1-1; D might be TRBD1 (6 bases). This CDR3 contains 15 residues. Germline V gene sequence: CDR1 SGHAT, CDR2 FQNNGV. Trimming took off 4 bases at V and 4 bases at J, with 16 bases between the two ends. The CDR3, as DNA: TGTGCCAGCAGCTGGACTTCGGACAGACTCACTGAAGCTTTCTTT. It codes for CASSWTSDRLTEAFF.

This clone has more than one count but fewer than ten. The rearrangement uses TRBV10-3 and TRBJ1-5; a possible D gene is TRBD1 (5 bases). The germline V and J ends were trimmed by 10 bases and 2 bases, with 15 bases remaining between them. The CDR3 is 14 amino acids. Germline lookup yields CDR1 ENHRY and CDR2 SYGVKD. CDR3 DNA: TGTGCCACCCGGGGGGGTCTGGGCAATCAGCCCCAGCATTTT. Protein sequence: CATRGGLGNQPQHF.

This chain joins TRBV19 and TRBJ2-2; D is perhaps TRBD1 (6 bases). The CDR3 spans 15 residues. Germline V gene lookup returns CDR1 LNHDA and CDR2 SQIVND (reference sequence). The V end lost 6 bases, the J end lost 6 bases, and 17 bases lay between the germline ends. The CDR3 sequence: CASRSGTTTAGELFF. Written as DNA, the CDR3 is TGTGCCAGTAGATCCGGGACAACAACGGCCGGGGAGCTGTTTTTT.

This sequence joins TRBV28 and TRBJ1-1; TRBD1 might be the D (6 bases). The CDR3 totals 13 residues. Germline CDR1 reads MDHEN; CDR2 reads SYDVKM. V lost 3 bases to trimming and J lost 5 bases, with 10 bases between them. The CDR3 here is CASSFRGPTEAFF. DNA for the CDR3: TGTGCCAGCAGTTTCAGGGGTCCTACTGAAGCTTTCTTT.

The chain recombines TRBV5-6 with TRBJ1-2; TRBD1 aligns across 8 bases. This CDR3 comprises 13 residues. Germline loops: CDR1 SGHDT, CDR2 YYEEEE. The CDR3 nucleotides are TGTGCATCCCAGGGGGCAGGGCCGGGAGGCTACACCTTC. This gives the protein CASQGAGPGGYTF.

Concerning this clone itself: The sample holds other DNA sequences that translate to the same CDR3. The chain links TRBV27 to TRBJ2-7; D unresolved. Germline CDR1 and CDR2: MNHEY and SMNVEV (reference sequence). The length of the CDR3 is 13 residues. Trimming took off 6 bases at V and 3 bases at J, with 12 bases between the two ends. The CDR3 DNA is TGTGCCAGCAGCCCAACACCGTTCTACGAGCAGTACTTC. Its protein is CASSPTPFYEQYF.

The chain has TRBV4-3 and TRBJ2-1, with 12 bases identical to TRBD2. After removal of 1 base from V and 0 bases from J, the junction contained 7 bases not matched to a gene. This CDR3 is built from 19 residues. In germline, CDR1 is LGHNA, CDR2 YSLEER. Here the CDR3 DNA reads TGCGCCAGCAGCCAAGGGGGGCTAGCGGGAGGGATCTCCTACAATGAGCAGTTCTTC. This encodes CASSQGGLAGGISYNEQFF.